This T cell receptor beta chain was obtained from a study of spatial heterogeneity in lung cancer. Study overall: Detection consistently captured more beta-chain sequences than alpha-chain sequences. Study-wide points: For expanded intratumoral alpha and beta TCRs, counts tracked tumor mutation counts.

Time point meaning: sample taken at primary tumor resection. The donor population consisted of about 75 patients with untreated, early-stage non-small cell lung cancer. The V end was cut by 3 bases, the J end by 5 bases, with 11 bases between. The length of the CDR3 is 14 residues. Germline assignment: CDR1 WNHNN and CDR2 SYGVQD (reference sequence). By sample share, this clonotype is medium-sized. The antigen remains undetermined. TCRdb itself ran the 5' RACE reads through MiXCR, one entry per CDR3 protein. The table lists about 8,800 distinct CDR3 sequences, roughly 5% of them singletons. The source is a female donor with early-stage non-small cell lung cancer. This chain links TRBV10-1 with TRBJ2-1; D not certain. Sample: lung tumor tissue, taken at surgery. The CDR3 nucleotides are TGCGCCAGCAGTGAAAGGTCAGGACACAATGAGCAGTTCTTC. Protein product: CASSERSGHNEQFF.